This TCR beta chain appears in the sequencing data of a study of blood T cell repertoires in COVID-19. Germline assignment: CDR1 GTSNPN and CDR2 SVGIG (reference sequence). The length of the CDR3 is 14 residues. Losses at the gene ends were 2 bases for V and 2 bases for J; bases not matched to a gene: 3. Per the authors' pipeline: How many nucleated cells were present was estimated from reference gene primer amplification. The protocol was immunoSEQ multiplex PCR, while the TCRdb copy is restricted to in-frame clones and leaves out a portion. V, J and clone size reflect that table, while D and trimming were determined from the DNA. The sample carries 100,000 or so clones, 88% recorded once.

The sample taken for sequencing was peripheral blood. This chain connects TRBV30 to TRBJ2-3; TRBD2 agrees at 8 bases. The sequence came from a woman aged 55 to 70 with acute or convalescent COVID-19. CDR3 nucleotide sequence: TGTGCCTGGAGTCCCGGACTAGCCACAGATACGCAGTATTTT. This translates into CAWSPGLATDTQYF. The full variable domain, its missing parts supplied by reference TRBV30 and TRBJ2-3, is SQTIHQWPATLVQPVGSPLSLECTVEGTSNPNLYWYRQAAGRGLQLLFYSVGIGQISSEVPQNLSASRPQDRQFILSSKKLLLSDSGFYLCAWSPGLATDTQYFGPGTRLTVL.